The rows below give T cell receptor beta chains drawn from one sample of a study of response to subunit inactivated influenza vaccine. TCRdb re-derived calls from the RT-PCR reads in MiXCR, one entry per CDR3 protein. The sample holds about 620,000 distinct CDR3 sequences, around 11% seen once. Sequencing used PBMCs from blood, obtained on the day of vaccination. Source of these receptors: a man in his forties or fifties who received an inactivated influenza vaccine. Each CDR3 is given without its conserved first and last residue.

CDR3: ASSVSSVDVETQY
V: TRBV9

CDR3: ASSRQGSGGSYEQY
V: TRBV4-2

CDR3: ASSRTSRVRDRGFAKNIQY
V: TRBV11-2

CDR3: AISESLGQNYGYT
V: TRBV10-3

CDR3: ASSQGGTENQPQH
V: TRBV3-1

CDR3: AWSVGSGRTDTQY
V: TRBV30

CDR3: ASRGGAGTGELF
V: TRBV12-3/TRBV12-4

CDR3: ASSPTGSGPGELF
V: TRBV18

CDR3: ASSLGRPGQGRSPLH
V: TRBV7-9

CDR3: ASSLIGGTIY
V: TRBV5-6

CDR3: ASRLGTGTQY
V: TRBV5-1

CDR3: ASSEGVGVGQY
V: TRBV5-1

CDR3: ASKAQRGNNSPLH
V: TRBV2

CDR3: ASSWGTRNSEQF
V: TRBV5-6

CDR3: ASSAGWGSTGELF
V: TRBV2

CDR3: SANDRGLSDTQY
V: TRBV20-1

CDR3: ASSFETGDYEQY
V: TRBV5-4

CDR3: ASRSETATLYNEQF
V: TRBV6-1

CDR3: TLEGGGRRAF
V: TRBV20-1

CDR3: ASSQTGGSTDTQY
V: TRBV6-1

CDR3: ASSIQGPPYEQY
V: TRBV7-2

CDR3: AWSPEWSIQY
V: TRBV30

CDR3: ASKQTNTGELF
V: TRBV6-2/TRBV6-3

CDR3: ASSYQRGGLRYEQY
V: TRBV6-2/TRBV6-3

CDR3: ASRDTSGRFNEQF
V: TRBV6-1

CDR3: ASSKGRGSETQY
V: TRBV7-2

CDR3: ASSPAGRTGYGYT
V: TRBV12-3/TRBV12-4

CDR3: SVSLGQGETQY
V: TRBV29-1

CDR3: ASSQEILVLGNEQF
V: TRBV4-1

CDR3: ASSPNGGPYNEQF
V: TRBV4-2

CDR3: ASSRRGPYSNQPQH
V: TRBV7-2

CDR3: ASSQGTSGSREQF
V: TRBV3-1

CDR3: ASSLSGQGLF
V: TRBV5-1

CDR3: ASSFPGTSGETQY
V: TRBV12-3/TRBV12-4

CDR3: ASTEINSPLH
V: TRBV28

CDR3: ASSRPTGQGPDTQY
V: TRBV3-1

CDR3: ATARDPTTDTQY
V: TRBV10-1

CDR3: ASSGQAYEQY
V: TRBV6-6